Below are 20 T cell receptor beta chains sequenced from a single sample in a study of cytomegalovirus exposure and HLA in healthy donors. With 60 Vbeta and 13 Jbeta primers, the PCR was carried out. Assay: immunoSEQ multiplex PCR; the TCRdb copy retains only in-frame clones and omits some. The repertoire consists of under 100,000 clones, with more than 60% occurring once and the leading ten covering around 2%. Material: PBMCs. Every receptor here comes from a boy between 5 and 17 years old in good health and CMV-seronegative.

In nucleotides, the CDR3 is TGTGCCTGGAGAGGGGGCCAGGGGGCCTACGAGCAGTACTTC. This translates into CAWRGGQGAYEQYF. This chain joins TRBV30 and TRBJ2-7; TRBD1 agrees at 7 bases. V shed 3 bases, J shed 2 bases, and the junction held 7 bases outside the gene matches. CDR1 and CDR2 from the germline V gene are GTSNPN and SVGIG (reference sequence). The CDR3 contains 14 residues.

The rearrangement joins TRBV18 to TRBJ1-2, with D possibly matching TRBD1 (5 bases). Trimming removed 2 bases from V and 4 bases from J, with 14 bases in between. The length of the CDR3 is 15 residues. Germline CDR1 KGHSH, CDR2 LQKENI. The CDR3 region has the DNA TGTGCCAGCTCACCATCCACAGGCAAGACCTATGGCTACACCTTC. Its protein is CASSPSTGKTYGYTF.

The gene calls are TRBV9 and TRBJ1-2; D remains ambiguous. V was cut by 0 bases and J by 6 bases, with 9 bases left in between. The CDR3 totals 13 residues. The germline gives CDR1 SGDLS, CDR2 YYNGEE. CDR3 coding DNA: TGTGCCAGCAGCGTAGTTGGTGGGCATGGCTACACCTTC. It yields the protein CASSVVGGHGYTF.

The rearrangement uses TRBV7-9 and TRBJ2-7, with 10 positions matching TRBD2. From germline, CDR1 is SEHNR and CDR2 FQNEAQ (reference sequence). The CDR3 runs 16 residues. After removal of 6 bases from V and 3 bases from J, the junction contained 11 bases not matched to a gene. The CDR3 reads CASSLSSGGKRYEQYF. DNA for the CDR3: TGTGCCAGCAGTTTATCTAGCGGGGGTAAACGCTACGAGCAGTACTTC.

The CDR3 sequence: CASSLQGGNSPLHF. For the CDR3, the DNA is TGTGCCAGCAGTTTACAGGGGGGTAATTCACCCCTCCACTTT. This rearrangement joins TRBV27 to TRBJ1-6, with 7 bases that match TRBD1. This CDR3 contains 14 residues. Germline trimming cut 2 bases from V and 6 bases from J; bases unmatched to any gene: 1. Germline lookup yields CDR1 MNHEY and CDR2 SMNVEV (reference sequence).

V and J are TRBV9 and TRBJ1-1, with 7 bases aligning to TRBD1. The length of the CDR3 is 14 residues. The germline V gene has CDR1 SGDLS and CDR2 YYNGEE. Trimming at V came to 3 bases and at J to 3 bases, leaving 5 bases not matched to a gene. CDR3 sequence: CASSAQQGYTEAFF. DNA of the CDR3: TGTGCCAGCAGCGCACAACAGGGGTACACTGAAGCTTTCTTT.

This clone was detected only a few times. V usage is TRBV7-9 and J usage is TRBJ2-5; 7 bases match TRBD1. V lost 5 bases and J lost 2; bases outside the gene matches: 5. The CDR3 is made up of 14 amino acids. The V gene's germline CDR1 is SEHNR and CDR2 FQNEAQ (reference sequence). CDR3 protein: CASSTRQGQETQYF. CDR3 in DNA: TGTGCCAGCAGCACCCGACAGGGACAAGAGACCCAGTACTTC.

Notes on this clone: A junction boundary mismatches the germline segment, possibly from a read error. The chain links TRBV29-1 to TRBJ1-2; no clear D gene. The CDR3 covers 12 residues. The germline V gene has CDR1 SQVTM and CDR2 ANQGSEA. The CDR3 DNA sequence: TGCAGCGTTGTTCTCAAGGACTATGGCCACACCTTC. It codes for CSVVLKDYGHTF.

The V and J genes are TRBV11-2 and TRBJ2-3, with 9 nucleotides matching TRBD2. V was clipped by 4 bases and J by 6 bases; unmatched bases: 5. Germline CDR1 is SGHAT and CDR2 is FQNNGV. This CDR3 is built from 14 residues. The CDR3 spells CASSSRLADDTQYF. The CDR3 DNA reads TGTGCCAGCAGCTCCCGACTAGCGGACGATACGCAGTATTTT.

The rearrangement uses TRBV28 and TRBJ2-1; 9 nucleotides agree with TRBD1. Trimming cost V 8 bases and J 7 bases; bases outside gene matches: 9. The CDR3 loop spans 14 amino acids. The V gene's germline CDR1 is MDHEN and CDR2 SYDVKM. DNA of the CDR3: TGTGCCAGCCAAGGACAGGGGTTTATGAATGAGCAGTTCTTC. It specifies CASQGQGFMNEQFF.

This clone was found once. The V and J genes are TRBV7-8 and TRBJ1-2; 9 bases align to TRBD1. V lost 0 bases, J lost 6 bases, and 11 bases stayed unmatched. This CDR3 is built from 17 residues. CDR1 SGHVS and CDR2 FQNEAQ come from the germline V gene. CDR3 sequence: CASSLACAPGTGNGYTF. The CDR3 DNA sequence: TGTGCCAGCAGCTTAGCTTGCGCCCCCGGGACAGGGAATGGCTACACCTTC. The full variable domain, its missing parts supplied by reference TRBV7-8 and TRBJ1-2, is GAGVSQSPRYKVAKRGQDVALRCDPISGHVSLFWYQQALGQGPEFLTYFQNEAQLDKSGLPSDRFFAERPEGSVSTLKIQRTQQEDSAVYLCASSLACAPGTGNGYTFGSGTRLTVV.

The CDR3 DNA reads TGTGCCTGGACTAGCGGGGGAGCCGGGGAGCTGTTTTTT. It codes for CAWTSGGAGELFF. The rearrangement joins TRBV30 to TRBJ2-2; 10 bases are shared with TRBD2. The V gene's germline CDR1 is GTSNPN and CDR2 SVGIG (reference sequence). V lost 4 bases to trimming and J lost 6 bases; unmatched junction nucleotides: 2. The CDR3 runs to 13 residues.

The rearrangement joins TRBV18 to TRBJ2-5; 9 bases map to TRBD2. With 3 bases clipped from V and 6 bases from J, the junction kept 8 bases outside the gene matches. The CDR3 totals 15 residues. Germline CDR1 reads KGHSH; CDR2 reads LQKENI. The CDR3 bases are TGTGCCAGCTCACCCGAGCGGGGGGCCGGGAAGACCCAGTACTTC. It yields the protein CASSPERGAGKTQYF. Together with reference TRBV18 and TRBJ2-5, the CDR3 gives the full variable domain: NAGVMQNPRHLVRRRGQEARLRCSPMKGHSHVYWYRQLPEEGLKFMVYLQKENIIDESGMPKERFSAEFPKEGPSILRIQQVVRGDSAAYFCASSPERGAGKTQYFGPGTRLLVL.

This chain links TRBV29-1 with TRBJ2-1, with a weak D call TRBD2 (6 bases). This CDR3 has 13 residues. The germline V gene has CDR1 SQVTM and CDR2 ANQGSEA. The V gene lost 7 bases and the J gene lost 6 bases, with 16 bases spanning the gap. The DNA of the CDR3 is TGCAGCGGCCGCGGGACCACGGCCAATGAGCAGTTCTTC. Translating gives CSGRGTTANEQFF.

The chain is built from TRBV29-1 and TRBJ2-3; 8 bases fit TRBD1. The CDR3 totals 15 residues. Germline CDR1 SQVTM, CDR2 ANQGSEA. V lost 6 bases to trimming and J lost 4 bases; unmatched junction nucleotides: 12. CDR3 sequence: CSVAGGQGEADTQYF. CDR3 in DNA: TGCAGCGTCGCCGGCGGACAGGGAGAGGCAGATACGCAGTATTTT.

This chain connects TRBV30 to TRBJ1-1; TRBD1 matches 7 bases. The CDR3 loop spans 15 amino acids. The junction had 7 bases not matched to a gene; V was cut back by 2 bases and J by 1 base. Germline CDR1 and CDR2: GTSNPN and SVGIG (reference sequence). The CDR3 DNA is TGTGCCTGGAGTTTCCCGGGACAGCCGAACACTGAAGCTTTCTTT. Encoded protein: CAWSFPGQPNTEAFF.

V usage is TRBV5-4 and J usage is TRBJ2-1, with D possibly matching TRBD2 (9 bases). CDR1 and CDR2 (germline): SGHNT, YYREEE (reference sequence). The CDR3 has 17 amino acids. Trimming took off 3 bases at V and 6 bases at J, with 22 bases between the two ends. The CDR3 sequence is CASSSDRVETSGNEQFF. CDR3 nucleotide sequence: TGTGCCAGCAGCTCGGACAGGGTGGAGACTAGCGGCAATGAGCAGTTCTTC.

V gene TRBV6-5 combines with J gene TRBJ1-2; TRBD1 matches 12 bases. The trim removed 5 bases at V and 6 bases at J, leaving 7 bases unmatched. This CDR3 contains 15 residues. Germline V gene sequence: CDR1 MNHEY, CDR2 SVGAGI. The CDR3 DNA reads TGTGCCAGCAGTCCGGCGGGACAGGGGGCACATGGCTACACCTTC. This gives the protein CASSPAGQGAHGYTF.

CDR3 protein: CASSSWTGGLTEAFF. DNA of the CDR3: TGTGCCAGCAGCAGCTGGACAGGGGGCTTAACTGAAGCTTTCTTT. The chain uses TRBV5-4 and TRBJ1-1, with 11 bases fitting TRBD1. The ends lost 4 bases at V and 5 bases at J; junction bases unmatched: 7. The CDR3 covers 15 residues. The V gene's germline CDR1 is SGHNT and CDR2 YYREEE (reference sequence).

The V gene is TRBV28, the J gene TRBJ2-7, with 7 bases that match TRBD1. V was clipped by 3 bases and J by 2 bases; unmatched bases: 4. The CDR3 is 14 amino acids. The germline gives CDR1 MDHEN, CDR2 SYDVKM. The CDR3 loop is CASSLTGIPYEQYF. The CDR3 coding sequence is TGTGCCAGCAGTTTGACAGGGATCCCCTACGAGCAGTACTTC. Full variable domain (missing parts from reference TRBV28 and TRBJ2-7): DVKVTQSSRYLVKRTGEKVFLECVQDMDHENMFWYRQDPGLGLRLIYFSYDVKMKEKGDIPEGYSVSREKKERFSLILESASTNQTSMYLCASSLTGIPYEQYFGPGTRLTVT.